Below are 20 T cell receptor beta chains sequenced from a single sample in a study of T cell changes during pregnancy in multiple sclerosis. Using immunoSEQ multiplex PCR, the repertoire was profiled, and TCRdb retains in-frame clones only, with some absent. Of around 44,000 clones listed, almost 95% are singletons. The sequencing sample was made of peripheral blood. The source is a female donor with multiple sclerosis, enrolled in a pregnancy study.

The rearrangement uses TRBV28 and TRBJ1-1; a weak D match, TRBD1 (6 bases). The CDR3 runs to 13 residues. The germline CDR1 and CDR2 sequences are MDHEN and SYDVKM. V was clipped by 5 bases and J by 1 base, with 8 bases between them. The CDR3 protein is CASSGGANTEAFF. CDR3 DNA: TGTGCCAGCAGTGGGGGGGCGAACACTGAAGCTTTCTTT.

This chain joins TRBV7-2 and TRBJ1-1, with D hard to call. This CDR3 is built from 11 residues. Deletions cut 2 bases from V and 8 bases from J, with 6 bases between. CDR1 and CDR2 from the germline V gene are SGHTA and FQGNSA. Here the CDR3 DNA reads TGTGCCAGCAGCTTAATAAACGAAGCTTTCTTT. It yields the protein CASSLINEAFF.

The chain combines TRBV28 with TRBJ2-2, with 8 positions matching TRBD2. The CDR3 is 18 amino acids. Germline CDR1 reads MDHEN; CDR2 reads SYDVKM. The V gene end was trimmed by 3 bases and the J gene end by 4 bases; junction bases not matched to a gene: 13. The CDR3 bases are TGTGCCAGCAGTTTCCTTAAATCGGTAGCGGGACCCACCGGGGAGCTGTTTTTT. Protein product: CASSFLKSVAGPTGELFF.

The chain links TRBV11-2 to TRBJ2-7, with TRBD2 matching over 10 bases. The germline V gene has CDR1 SGHAT and CDR2 FQNNGV. This CDR3 contains 15 residues. The V segment lost 5 bases and the J segment 0 bases; nucleotides outside the gene matches: 4. In DNA form, the CDR3 reads TGTGCCAGCAGCCGTATAGCGGGAGGCTCCTACGAGCAGTACTTC. This codes for CASSRIAGGSYEQYF.

In the case of this clone: Other DNA sequences in this specimen translate into the identical CDR3. This chain joins TRBV6-4 and TRBJ1-1; tentative D call: TRBD1 (5 bases). The ends were cut back, 2 bases at V and 2 bases at J, with 6 bases in the middle. Germline CDR1 MRHNA, CDR2 SNTAGT. The CDR3 is made up of 13 amino acids. The CDR3 DNA sequence: TGTGCCAGCAGTGACCGGGACAACACTGAAGCTTTCTTT. The encoded protein is CASSDRDNTEAFF.

V usage is TRBV29-1 and J usage is TRBJ1-4; maybe TRBD1 (6 bases). The length of the CDR3 is 14 residues. The germline gives CDR1 SQVTM, CDR2 ANQGSEA. Trimming removed 4 bases from V and 7 bases from J, with 16 bases in between. The CDR3 loop reads CSVVDSGASEKLFF. CDR3 sequence (DNA): TGCAGCGTTGTGGACAGTGGAGCTTCTGAAAAACTGTTTTTT. The entire variable domain, with the rest obtained from reference TRBV29-1 and TRBJ1-4, is as follows: SAVISQKPSRDICQRGTSLTIQCQVDSQVTMMFWYRQQPGQSLTLIATANQGSEATYESGFVIDKFPISRPNLTFSTLTVSNMSPEDSSIYLCSVVDSGASEKLFFGSGTQLSVL.

The chain employs TRBV2 and TRBJ2-3; the match to TRBD2 covers 13 bases. V dropped 7 bases and J dropped 5; count of bases not matched to a gene: 6. The CDR3 spans 15 residues. Per the germline V gene, CDR1 is SNHLY and CDR2 is FYNNEI. For the CDR3, the DNA is TGTGCCAGCACGGGTACTAGCGGGAGGGTAGATACGCAGTATTTT. Translating gives CASTGTSGRVDTQYF.

The chain carries TRBV29-1 and TRBJ1-1; 9 positions agree with TRBD1. The CDR3 is 14 amino acids. Germline CDR1 SQVTM, CDR2 ANQGSEA. V was pared by 6 bases and J by 0 bases, with 5 bases of the junction left unmatched. CDR3 region: CSVRQGDMNTEAFF. The CDR3 nucleotides are TGCAGCGTCCGACAGGGGGATATGAACACTGAAGCTTTCTTT.

This rearrangement joins TRBV7-3 to TRBJ2-3; D is ambiguous. The CDR3 covers 13 residues. Germline V gives CDR1 SGHTA, CDR2 FQGTGA. Between the trimmed V and J ends, which lost 8 bases and 0 bases, there was a span of 9 bases. CDR3 in amino acids: CASRAPSTDTQYF. CDR3 DNA sequence: TGTGCCAGCCGGGCGCCCAGCACAGATACGCAGTATTTT.

The chain joins TRBV4-1 to TRBJ1-2; 7 bases are a match to TRBD1. The CDR3 is made up of 13 amino acids. V lost 2 bases and J lost 5; bases outside the gene matches: 2. The germline gives CDR1 MGHRA, CDR2 YSYEKL. CDR3 in amino acids: CASSQSDRYGYTF. CDR3 DNA: TGCGCCAGCAGCCAATCGGACAGGTATGGCTACACCTTC.

This sequence joins TRBV5-4 and TRBJ2-5; 7 bases align to TRBD1. CDR3 length: 13 residues. Germline V gene lookup returns CDR1 SGHNT and CDR2 YYREEE (reference sequence). J was trimmed by 2 bases and V by 4 bases; bases with no gene match: 2. CDR3 residues: CASSGTEQETQYF. CDR3 in DNA: TGTGCCAGCAGCGGGACAGAGCAAGAGACCCAGTACTTC. Full variable domain (rest looked up from reference TRBV5-4 and TRBJ2-5): ETGVTQSPTHLIKTRGQQVTLRCSSQSGHNTVSWYQQALGQGPQFIFQYYREEENGRGNFPPRFSGLQFPNYSSELNVNALELDDSALYLCASSGTEQETQYFGPGTRLLVL.

This rearrangement joins TRBV10-3 to TRBJ2-3; 9 nucleotides match TRBD1. Trimming took 2 bases from V and 2 from J; bases not matched to a gene: 2. CDR1 and CDR2 (germline): ENHRY, SYGVKD. The CDR3 is 15 residues long. The CDR3 DNA reads as TGTGCCATCAGTGAGGGGGACAGGGTCACAGATACGCAGTATTTT. It encodes CAISEGDRVTDTQYF.

The V call is TRBV2, the J call TRBJ2-2; 7 bases agree with TRBD2. V shed 4 bases and J 1 base; nucleotides not matched to a gene: 6. CDR1 and CDR2 from the germline V gene are SNHLY and FYNNEI. CDR3 length: 16 residues. The CDR3: CASSVDGTMNTGELFF. The DNA for the CDR3 is TGTGCCAGCAGTGTTGACGGGACTATGAACACCGGGGAGCTGTTTTTT.

The chain is built from TRBV7-8 and TRBJ2-1, with 11 bases fitting TRBD2. The germline V gene has CDR1 SGHVS and CDR2 FQNEAQ. The CDR3 is made up of 15 amino acids. The trim removed 2 bases at V and 10 bases at J, leaving 7 bases unmatched. CDR3 in amino acids: CASSLQLAGVSEQFF. The CDR3 coding sequence is TGTGCCAGCAGCTTACAACTAGCGGGAGTAAGCGAGCAGTTCTTC.

The rearrangement joins TRBV11-3 to TRBJ2-6; D is perhaps TRBD1 (5 bases). Trimming took off 5 bases at V and 5 bases at J, with 22 bases between the two ends. Germline V gene sequence: CDR1 SGHNT, CDR2 YENEEA. The CDR3 runs 18 residues. CDR3 sequence (DNA): TGTGCCAGCAGCACAGGAACCGATCGACAAAGTCGGGCCAACGTCCTGACTTTC. This sequence encodes CASSTGTDRQSRANVLTF.

Concerning this clone: At one end, the junction sequence differs from germline, possibly due to a read error. The chain combines TRBV13 with TRBJ2-7; D gene unclear. Germline lookup yields CDR1 PRHDT and CDR2 FYEKMQ (reference sequence). The CDR3 has 12 amino acids. The CDR3 reads CASSLGVYEQYF. The CDR3 DNA reads TGTGCCAGCAGCCTAGGCGTCTACGAGCAGTACTTC.

This clone was detected only once. V gene TRBV19 combines with J gene TRBJ2-2; D perhaps matches TRBD2 (5 bases). The CDR3 is 14 residues long. V was trimmed by 5 bases and J by 6 bases, leaving 13 bases between them. The germline V gene has CDR1 LNHDA and CDR2 SQIVND (reference sequence). CDR3 coding DNA: TGTGCCAGTAGTCTCGGGGTTCGGGCCGGGGAGCTGTTTTTT. It is translated as CASSLGVRAGELFF. Combining the CDR3 with reference TRBV19 and TRBJ2-2 gives the whole variable domain DGGITQSPKYLFRKEGQNVTLSCEQNLNHDAMYWYRQDPGQGLRLIYYSQIVNDFQKGDIAEGYSVSREKKESFPLTVTSAQKNPTAFYLCASSLGVRAGELFFGEGSRLTVL.

The chain links TRBV29-1 to TRBJ2-3; 8 positions match TRBD2. Germline V gene data show CDR1 as SQVTM and CDR2 as ANQGSEA. The V gene end was trimmed by 6 bases and the J gene end by 0 bases; junction bases not matched to a gene: 5. The CDR3 is 14 residues long. The CDR3 loop is CSVRRGVSTDTQYF. The CDR3 coding sequence is TGCAGCGTGAGGCGGGGGGTGAGCACAGATACGCAGTATTTT.

The J gene is TRBJ2-7, the V gene TRBV6-6, with TRBD1 identical over 9 bases. This CDR3 has 16 residues. V lost 2 bases, J lost 3 bases, and 8 bases stayed unmatched. Germline V gene sequence: CDR1 MNHNY, CDR2 SVGAGI (reference sequence). The CDR3 region has the DNA TGTGCCAGCAGTTACCTAGACAGGGGGACAAACTACGAGCAGTACTTC. Its translation is CASSYLDRGTNYEQYF.

This chain joins TRBV6-1 and TRBJ2-7; perhaps TRBD2 as D (5 bases). Germline-derived CDR1 and CDR2 are MNHNS and SASEGT. The CDR3 has 16 amino acids. Trimming shortened V by 2 bases and J by 2 bases, and 16 bases separated the two germline ends. The CDR3 region is CASSEYVGGNTYEQYF. The DNA of the CDR3 is TGTGCCAGCAGTGAATACGTTGGAGGTAATACCTACGAGCAGTACTTC.